These T cell receptor beta chains were read from a single sample in a study of PD-1 blockade in classical Hodgkin lymphoma. Clones were sequenced by immunoSEQ multiplex PCR, and TCRdb holds only the in-frame ones, with some missing. This sample has about 94,000 clones, with 75% to 90% found just once. This specimen consisted of peripheral blood mononuclear cells (PBMCs), obtained before the second cycle of nivolumab. These receptors were taken from a human donor with classical Hodgkin lymphoma. Both conserved end residues are part of each CDR3. A D gene is named only where the DNA matches it firmly. The size field is filled for only some rows; it gives once, few, many or a size class.

j_call	cdr3_length	d_call	v_call	clone_size	cdr3_aa	cdr3_nt
TRBJ2-2	19	.	TRBV7-7	.	CASSLLGQPGLTNTGELFF	TGTGCCAGCAGCTTACTAGGACAGCCGGGACTAACGAACACCGGGGAGCTGTTTTTT
TRBJ1-5	16	.	TRBV28	.	CASSLKGRGSNQPQHF	TGTGCCAGCAGTTTGAAGGGAAGAGGGAGCAATCAGCCCCAGCATTTT
TRBJ2-7	15	.	TRBV4-1	.	CASSQDRPTGYEQYF	TGCGCCAGCAGCCAAGATCGGCCAACCGGCTACGAGCAGTACTTC
TRBJ2-5	14	TRBD1	TRBV25-1	.	CASSSGGIQETQYF	TGTGCCAGCAGCTCAGGGGGTATCCAAGAGACCCAGTACTTC
TRBJ2-2	13	.	TRBV21-1	.	CASRPKNTGELFF	TGTGCCAGCAGACCAAAGAACACCGGGGAGCTGTTTTTT
TRBJ2-2	14	.	TRBV5-1	.	CASSTVRGTGELFF	TGCGCCAGCTCCACCGTTCGCGGCACCGGGGAGCTGTTTTTT
TRBJ1-5	13	.	TRBV27	.	CASSPSGKQPQHF	TGTGCCAGCAGTCCCTCGGGGAAGCAGCCCCAGCATTTT
TRBJ2-7	14	TRBD1	TRBV18	.	CASSRGQVAYEQYF	TGTGCCAGCTCCAGGGGACAGGTTGCGTACGAGCAGTACTTC
TRBJ1-4	14	TRBD1	TRBV7-9	.	CASSRTGGNEKLFF	TGTGCCAGCAGTCGGACAGGGGGTAATGAAAAACTGTTTTTT
TRBJ1-1	13	.	TRBV11-3	.	CASSSRLNTEAFF	TGTGCCAGCAGCTCCCGGTTGAACACTGAAGCTTTCTTT
TRBJ2-7	14	.	TRBV2	.	CASSEDGGSYEQYF	TGTGCCAGCAGTGAAGACGGGGGTTCATACGAGCAGTACTTC
TRBJ2-1	14	.	TRBV2	once	CASSESGGYNEQFF	TGTGCCAGCAGTGAATCGGGCGGCTACAATGAGCAGTTCTTC
TRBJ2-7	15	.	TRBV29-1	.	CSVEDGDGKPGEQYF	TGCAGCGTTGAAGACGGGGACGGGAAACCTGGCGAGCAGTACTTC
TRBJ2-1	17	TRBD1	TRBV4-1	.	CASSQFTGTGTYNEQFF	TGCGCCAGCAGCCAATTCACCGGGACAGGGACCTACAATGAGCAGTTCTTC